These T cell receptor beta chains were read from a single sample in a study of blood T cells in healthy people across ages. TCRdb itself ran the 5' RACE reads through MiXCR, one entry per CDR3 protein. The sample carries about 1.4 million distinct CDR3 sequences, approximately 60% recorded once. The sample was blood. Receptors originate from a man between 18 and 29 years old in good health. Each CDR3 is given with its conserved first and last residue. D genes are given only for firm matches. Only some rows state a clone size, as once, few, many or a class for expanded clones.

few,14,NA,TRBV27,TRBJ2-7,CASSSYVADYEQYF,TGTGCCAGCAGTTCATATGTAGCGGATTACGAGCAGTACTTC
few,16,TRBD2,TRBV28,TRBJ2-5,CASSQLPGLAEETQYF,TGTGCCAGCAGTCAACTCCCGGGACTAGCGGAAGAGACCCAGTACTTC
NA,19,TRBD2,TRBV4-2,TRBJ2-3,CASSQEETSGAPHTDTQYF,TGTGCCAGCAGCCAAGAGGAGACTAGCGGGGCTCCCCACACAGATACGCAGTATTTT
few,18,NA,TRBV7-9,TRBJ2-7,CASSLVGVGDKPIYEQYF,TGTGCCAGCAGCTTAGTTGGTGTGGGGGACAAACCAATATACGAGCAGTACTTC
NA,15,TRBD2,TRBV29-1,TRBJ2-1,CSVRGRLAGVREQFF,TGCAGCGTTAGGGGCCGACTAGCGGGAGTACGGGAGCAGTTCTTC
few,15,TRBD2,TRBV24-1,TRBJ2-1,CATSERREGRDEQFF,TGTGCCACCAGTGAGAGGCGGGAGGGCCGGGATGAGCAGTTCTTC
NA,15,TRBD2,TRBV27,TRBJ2-3,CVSHGSGGSTDTQYF,TGTGTCAGCCACGGAAGCGGGGGTAGCACAGATACGCAGTATTTT
NA,13,NA,TRBV27,TRBJ1-2,CASRPIEGYGYTF,TGTGCCAGCAGACCGATAGAGGGCTATGGCTACACCTTC
NA,17,TRBD2,TRBV13,TRBJ2-1,CASSLPLPGLAGNEQFF,TGTGCCAGCAGCCTTCCTCTACCGGGACTAGCGGGTAATGAGCAGTTCTTC
NA,13,NA,TRBV6-6,TRBJ1-4,CASRGRGNEKLFF,TGTGCCAGCAGGGGCAGGGGAAATGAAAAACTGTTTTTT
NA,15,TRBD2,TRBV6-5,TRBJ2-5,CASRGTGLANETQYF,TGTGCCAGCAGAGGAACCGGACTAGCCAACGAGACCCAGTACTTC
NA,16,TRBD2,TRBV29-1,TRBJ2-1,CSVESAASGYEDEQFF,TGCAGCGTTGAATCGGCGGCTAGCGGATATGAGGATGAGCAGTTCTTC
NA,14,NA,TRBV15,TRBJ1-2,CATSKDRTLYGYTF,TGTGCCACCAGCAAGGACAGAACATTGTATGGCTACACCTTC
NA,14,NA,TRBV6-5,TRBJ1-2,CASSYSGGRGGYTF,TGTGCCAGCAGTTACTCGGGGGGGCGAGGTGGCTACACCTTC
NA,14,TRBD1,TRBV25-1,TRBJ2-2,CASYTGGDTGELFF,TGTGCCAGTTACACAGGGGGAGACACCGGGGAGCTGTTTTTT
NA,15,TRBD1,TRBV25-1,TRBJ2-5,CASPTGTGGSETQYF,TGTGCCAGCCCCACCGGGACAGGGGGCTCGGAGACCCAGTACTTC
NA,15,TRBD2,TRBV4-1,TRBJ2-1,CASSPVTSGGREQFF,TGCGCCAGCAGCCCCGTGACTAGCGGGGGAAGGGAGCAGTTCTTC
NA,16,TRBD1,TRBV5-1,TRBJ1-6,CASSLEGQARNSPLHF,TGCGCCAGCAGCTTGGAAGGACAGGCTCGTAATTCACCCCTCCACTTT
NA,13,NA,TRBV7-2,TRBJ1-2,CASSLLSGDGYTF,TGTGCCAGCAGCTTATTATCAGGGGACGGCTACACCTTC
NA,12,NA,TRBV30,TRBJ1-2,CASKPMGYGYTF,TGTGCCAGCAAACCAATGGGCTATGGCTACACCTTC
NA,15,TRBD1,TRBV5-5,TRBJ1-5,CASSFGTASNQPQHF,TGTGCCAGCAGCTTCGGGACAGCTAGCAATCAGCCCCAGCATTTT
few,14,NA,TRBV20-1,TRBJ2-1,CSARMGGMVPEQFF,TGCAGTGCTAGAATGGGGGGAATGGTTCCTGAGCAGTTCTTC
few,14,TRBD2,TRBV27,TRBJ2-1,CASSLSGRVHEQFF,TGTGCCAGCAGTTTAAGCGGGAGGGTGCATGAGCAGTTCTTC
few,15,NA,TRBV7-2,TRBJ2-5,CASSLVGLYQETQYF,TGTGCCAGCAGCTTAGTGGGACTGTACCAAGAGACCCAGTACTTC
NA,18,TRBD2,TRBV4-3,TRBJ2-1,CASSPNRGSGGPYNEQFF,TGCGCCAGCAGCCCGAATAGGGGTAGCGGGGGGCCCTACAATGAGCAGTTCTTC
few,13,NA,TRBV28,TRBJ2-1,CASSLARPNEQFF,TGTGCCAGCAGTTTAGCTAGGCCCAATGAGCAGTTCTTC
NA,16,TRBD2,TRBV12-3/TRBV12-4,TRBJ2-7,CASSLTSGKKYDEQYF,TGTGCCAGCAGTCTAACTAGCGGGAAGAAATATGACGAGCAGTACTTC
few,12,NA,TRBV7-2,TRBJ1-4,CASKKGGGKLFF,TGTGCCAGCAAAAAGGGGGGAGGTAAACTGTTTTTT
NA,15,NA,TRBV27,TRBJ2-7,CASSRRGHPQYEQYF,TGTGCCAGCAGTCGCCGGGGGCACCCCCAATACGAGCAGTACTTC
few,16,TRBD2,TRBV12-3/TRBV12-4,TRBJ2-1,CASTPWRESSYNEQFF,TGTGCCAGCACTCCTTGGCGGGAGAGCTCCTACAATGAGCAGTTCTTC
few,11,NA,TRBV7-2,TRBJ1-2,CVGADNYGYTF,TGTGTAGGGGCGGACAACTATGGCTACACCTTC
NA,15,NA,TRBV12-3/TRBV12-4,TRBJ1-1,CASSLTGGLGTEAFF,TGTGCCAGCAGTTTAACCGGGGGGCTCGGCACTGAAGCTTTCTTT
NA,15,TRBD2,TRBV2,TRBJ2-7,CASDVLAGGPYEQYF,TGTGCCAGCGACGTGCTAGCGGGAGGGCCGTACGAGCAGTACTTC
NA,13,TRBD2,TRBV7-6,TRBJ2-7,CASSSGDYYEQYF,TGTGCCAGCAGCTCGGGGGACTACTACGAGCAGTACTTC
NA,16,TRBD1,TRBV27,TRBJ1-2,CASSPGTGQALHGYTF,TGTGCCAGCAGTCCCGGGACAGGGCAGGCTCTGCATGGCTACACCTTC
NA,18,NA,TRBV5-1,TRBJ2-5,CASGGQPQEETLWGTQYF,TGCGCCAGCGGAGGACAACCTCAGGAGGAAACATTATGGGGGACCCAGTACTTC
few,16,NA,TRBV4-1,TRBJ2-5,CASSQVNREAQETQYF,TGCGCCAGCAGCCAAGTGAACAGGGAGGCCCAAGAGACCCAGTACTTC
NA,17,TRBD2,TRBV2,TRBJ2-5,CASSEPRELAGEETQYF,TGTGCCAGCAGTGAACCGCGGGAACTAGCGGGGGAAGAGACCCAGTACTTC
NA,16,TRBD2,TRBV20-1,TRBJ2-3,CSARDMLAGVVDTQYF,TGCAGTGCTAGAGATATGCTAGCGGGAGTGGTAGATACGCAGTATTTT